This T cell receptor beta chain was obtained from a study of T-cell memory formation after mild COVID-19. The CDR3 has 12 residues. Germline V lookup: CDR1 KGHSH, CDR2 LQKENI. Trimming removed 2 bases at V and 5 bases at J, with 7 bases between. This clonotype was seen many times. In TCRdb, the 5' RACE reads were re-called with MiXCR into one record per CDR3 protein. The table has 450,000 to 650,000 distinct CDR3 sequences, about a sixth seen once; the top ten hold around 11%. The J gene is TRBJ2-7, the V gene TRBV18; D ambiguous. This TCR was recovered from an adult woman who had mild COVID-19 (a few samples of this study predate the infection). Cell type and time point are not known. The sequenced sample consisted of PBMCs or a T cell subset sorted from them (not recorded which). Here the CDR3 reads CASSPSRNEQYF. CDR3 DNA sequence: TGTGCCAGCTCACCAAGCCGGAACGAGCAGTACTTC.